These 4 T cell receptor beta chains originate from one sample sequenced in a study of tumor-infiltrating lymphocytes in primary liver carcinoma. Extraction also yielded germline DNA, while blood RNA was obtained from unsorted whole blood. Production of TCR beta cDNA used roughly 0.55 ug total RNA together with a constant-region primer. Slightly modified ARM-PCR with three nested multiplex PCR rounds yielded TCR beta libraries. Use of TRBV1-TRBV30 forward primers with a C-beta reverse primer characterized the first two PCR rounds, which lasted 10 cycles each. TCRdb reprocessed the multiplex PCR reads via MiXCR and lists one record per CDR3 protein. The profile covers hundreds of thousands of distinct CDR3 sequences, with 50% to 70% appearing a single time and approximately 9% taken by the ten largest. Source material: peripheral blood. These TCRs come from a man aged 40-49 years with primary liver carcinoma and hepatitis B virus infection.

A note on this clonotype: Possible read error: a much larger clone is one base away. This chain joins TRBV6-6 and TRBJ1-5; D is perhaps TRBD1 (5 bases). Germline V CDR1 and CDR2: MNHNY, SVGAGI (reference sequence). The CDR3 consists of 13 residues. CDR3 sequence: CANSQGWGQPQHF. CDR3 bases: TGTGCCAACAGTCAGGGTTGGGGACAGCCCCAGCATTTT.

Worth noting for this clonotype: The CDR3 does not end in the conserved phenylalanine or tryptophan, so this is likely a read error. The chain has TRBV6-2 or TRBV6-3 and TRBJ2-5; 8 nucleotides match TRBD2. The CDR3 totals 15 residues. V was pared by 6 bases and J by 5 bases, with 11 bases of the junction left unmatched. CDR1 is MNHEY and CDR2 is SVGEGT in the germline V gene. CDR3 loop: CASRTTSGGGETQYI. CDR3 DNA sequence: TGTGCCAGCAGGACTACTAGCGGAGGGGGTGAGACCCAGTACATC.

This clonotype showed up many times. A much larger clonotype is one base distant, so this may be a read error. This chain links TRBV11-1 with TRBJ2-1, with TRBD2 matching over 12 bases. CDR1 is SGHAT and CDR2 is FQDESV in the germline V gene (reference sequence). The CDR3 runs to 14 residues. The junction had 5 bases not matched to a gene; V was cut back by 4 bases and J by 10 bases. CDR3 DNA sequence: TGTGCCAGCAGCTCGACTAGCGGGGGAGAGGAGCAGTTCTTC. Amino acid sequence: CASSSTSGGEEQFF.

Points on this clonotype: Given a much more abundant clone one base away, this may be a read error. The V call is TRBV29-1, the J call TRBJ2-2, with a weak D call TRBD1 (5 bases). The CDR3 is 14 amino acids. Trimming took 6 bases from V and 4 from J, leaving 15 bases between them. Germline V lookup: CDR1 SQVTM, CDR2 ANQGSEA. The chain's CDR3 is CSVRKDSLTGELFF. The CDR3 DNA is TGCAGCGTCCGTAAAGACAGTCTCACCGGGGAGCTGTTTTTT.